This is a list of T cell receptor beta chains from one sample in a study of blood T cell repertoires in COVID-19. The repertoire was sequenced with immunoSEQ multiplex PCR; TCRdb's copy has only in-frame clones and lacks some. Here the sample spans about 360,000 clones, approximately 86% being singletons. Sequenced input: peripheral blood. The origin of the receptors is a woman between 55 and 75 years old with COVID-19, enrolled during active disease. Each CDR3 is given without its conserved first and last residue.

>TRBV18
ASSPPGQGNTEAF
>TRBV5-1
ASSLGQAQPQH
>TRBV12-3/TRBV12-4
ASSWTDNQPQH
>TRBV13
ASSLGDRGENTEAF
>TRBV12-3/TRBV12-4
ASSPGRGYGYT
>TRBV27
ASRVDRGRGGYT
>TRBV6-6
ASSSQGQLSSYEQY
>TRBV27
ASSPRTAYNEQF
>TRBV29-1
SVSRDRGYGYT
>TRBV4-3
ASSQDFRGTEAF
>TRBV5-6
ASNLTGEKTGELF
>TRBV5-1
ASSLMNRYYEQY
>TRBV6-2/TRBV6-3
ASSYLGTSPYEQY
>TRBV28
ASSFQGANGYT
>TRBV10-3
AISGEGNSPLH
>TRBV5-4
ASSYTTGGARGKLF
>TRBV27
ASSLESRTITGVDSPLH
>TRBV10-3
AISSWDREGEQY
>TRBV20-1
SAIRGNEQY
>TRBV5-4
ASSPTLVASYEQY
>TRBV3-1/TRBV3-2
ASSQPLAGFTDTQY
>TRBV5-6
ASSPGDRPNYGYT
>TRBV5-4
ASSPDTYGYT
>TRBV6-5
ASSYSKTQGNTEAF
>TRBV6-5
ASGYTGGTEAF
>TRBV18
ASSPGTTGEAF
>TRBV10-3
AISASDYSGNTIY
>TRBV7-3
ASSLAGAMIPDTQY
>TRBV24-1
ATSDPNSFAMNEQF
>TRBV10-1
ASSGTSGGTYEQY
>TRBV6-6
ASSWGDGSNEKLF
>TRBV7-9
ASSPGQGAAYEQY
>TRBV6-4
ASSFHRDRVLYGYT
>TRBV15
ATSSSGTGQWTIY
>TRBV15
ATSSEGQASNQPQH
>TRBV19
ASRGQGINQPQH